The clone carrying this T cell receptor (beta chain) was seen more than once but under ten times. Its target is not known. The study reverse transcribed the entire isolated RNA, so it sequenced expressed TCRB transcripts. Assay used: immunoSEQ multiplex PCR; TCRdb lists only in-frame clones, some missing. The profile shows hundreds of thousands of clones, around 15% of them singletons. Germline CDR1 SNHLY, CDR2 FYNNEI. This CDR3 comprises 13 residues. Deletions cut 3 bases from V and 8 bases from J, with 13 bases between. The data are from a study of beta chain features in type 1 diabetes. Study outcomes and limitations: Overrepresentation of cells with high TCR expression could result from cDNA sequencing. Moderate yet significant TCRB CDR3 shortening was seen in Type 1 diabetes patients in all four CD4+ subsets.

The sequenced sample consisted of naive CD4+ T cells from blood. This TCR came from a man aged 18-30 years with type 1 diabetes. This chain uses TRBV2 with TRBJ1-2; D unresolved. CDR3 nucleotide sequence: TGTGCCAGCAGTGAGTCGGGGAATGGAGGCTACACCTTC. Its protein is CASSESGNGGYTF.